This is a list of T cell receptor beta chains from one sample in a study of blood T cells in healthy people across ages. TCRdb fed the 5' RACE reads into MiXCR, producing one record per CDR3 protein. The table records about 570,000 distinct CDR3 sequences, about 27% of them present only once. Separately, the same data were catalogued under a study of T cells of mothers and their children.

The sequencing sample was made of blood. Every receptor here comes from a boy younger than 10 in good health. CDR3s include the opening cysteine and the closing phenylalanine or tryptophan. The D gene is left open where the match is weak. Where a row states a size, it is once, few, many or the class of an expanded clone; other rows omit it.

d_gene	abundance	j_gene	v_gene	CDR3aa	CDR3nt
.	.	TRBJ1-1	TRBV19	CASSGRDSEAFF	TGTGCCAGTAGTGGCAGGGACTCTGAAGCTTTCTTT
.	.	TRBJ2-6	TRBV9	CASSIPGAGANVLTF	TGTGCCAGCAGTATACCAGGGGCTGGGGCCAACGTCCTGACTTTC
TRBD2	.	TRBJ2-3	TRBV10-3	CAISDKAGKGSDTQYF	TGTGCCATCAGTGACAAAGCGGGAAAGGGCTCAGATACGCAGTATTTT
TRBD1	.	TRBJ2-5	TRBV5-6	CASSGLGQGHFIETQYF	TGTGCCAGCAGCGGCCTCGGACAGGGGCATTTTATCGAGACCCAGTACTTC
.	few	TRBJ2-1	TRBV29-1	CSVEGQYYNEQFF	TGCAGCGTTGAAGGACAGTACTACAATGAGCAGTTCTTC
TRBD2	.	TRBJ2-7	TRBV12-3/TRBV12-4	CASSLSRGRGEQYF	TGTGCCAGCAGTTTATCTCGCGGGAGAGGCGAGCAGTACTTC
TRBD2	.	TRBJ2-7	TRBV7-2	CASSLELADEQYF	TGTGCCAGCAGCTTAGAACTAGCGGACGAGCAGTACTTC
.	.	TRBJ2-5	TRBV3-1	CASSRWQTESQETQYF	TGTGCCAGCAGCCGTTGGCAGACAGAATCTCAAGAGACCCAGTACTTC
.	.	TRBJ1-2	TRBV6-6	CASSYSFLYGYTF	TGTGCCAGCAGTTATAGCTTCCTCTATGGCTACACCTTC
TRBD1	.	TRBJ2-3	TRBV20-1	CSAFTSPDRVADTQYF	TGCAGTGCTTTCACCAGCCCGGACAGGGTGGCGGATACGCAGTATTTT
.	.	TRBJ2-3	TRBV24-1	CATSDPSQGSGADTQYF	TGTGCCACCAGTGATCCCTCCCAGGGCTCGGGGGCAGATACGCAGTATTTT
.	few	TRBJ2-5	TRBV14	CASSPYRGQETQYF	TGTGCCAGCAGCCCCTACCGGGGGCAAGAGACCCAGTACTTC
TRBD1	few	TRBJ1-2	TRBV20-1	CSAPGGYGYTF	TGCAGTGCTCCAGGGGGCTATGGCTACACCTTC
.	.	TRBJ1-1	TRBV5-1	CVSSFSGGTEAFF	TGCGTCAGCAGCTTTTCGGGGGGAACTGAAGCTTTCTTT
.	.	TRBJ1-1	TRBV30	CAWSEDRATEAFF	TGTGCCTGGAGTGAGGACCGGGCAACTGAAGCTTTCTTT
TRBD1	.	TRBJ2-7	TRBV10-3	CAISAGQGGVYEQYF	TGTGCCATCAGTGCGGGACAGGGGGGGGTCTACGAGCAGTACTTC
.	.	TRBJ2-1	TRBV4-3	CASSQEEGISYNEQFF	TGCGCCAGCAGCCAAGAGGAAGGTATATCTTACAATGAGCAGTTCTTC
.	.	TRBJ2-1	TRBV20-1	CSAASYNEQFF	TGCAGTGCGGCATCCTACAATGAGCAGTTCTTC
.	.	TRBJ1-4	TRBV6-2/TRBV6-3	CASSRTATGAKLFF	TGTGCCAGCAGTAGAACGGCAACGGGCGCAAAACTGTTTTTT
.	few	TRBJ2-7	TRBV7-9	CASSVDGPYEQYF	TGTGCCAGCAGCGTAGACGGACCCTACGAGCAGTACTTC
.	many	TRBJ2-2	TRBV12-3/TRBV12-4	CASSPPRGGGRGTGELFF	TGTGCCAGCAGTCCCCCCAGGGGTGGCGGGAGAGGAACCGGGGAGCTGTTTTTT
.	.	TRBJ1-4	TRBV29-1	CSVQQGRDEKLLF	TGCAGCGTACAGCAGGGGCGCGATGAAAAACTGCTTTTT
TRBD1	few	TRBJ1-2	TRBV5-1	CASSLAPRDRVSNTF	TGCGCCAGCAGCTTGGCCCCCCGGGACAGGGTTTCTAACACCTTC
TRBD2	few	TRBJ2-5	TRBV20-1	CSAGAWEGIQETQYF	TGCAGTGCTGGGGCTTGGGAGGGGATCCAAGAGACCCAGTACTTC
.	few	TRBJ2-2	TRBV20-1	CSASADYNTGELFF	TGCAGTGCTAGCGCAGATTATAACACCGGGGAGCTGTTTTTT
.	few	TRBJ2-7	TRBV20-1	CSAIGAYEQYF	TGCAGTGCTATCGGGGCTTACGAGCAGTACTTC
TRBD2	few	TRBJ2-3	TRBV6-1	CASSEIRLAGDTQYF	TGTGCCAGCAGTGAAATAAGACTAGCGGGTGATACGCAGTATTTT
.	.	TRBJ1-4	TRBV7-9	CASSFRGANEKLFF	TGTGCCAGCAGCTTTCGGGGTGCTAATGAAAAACTGTTTTTT